This TCR beta chain originates from a study of T cells in Graves' hyperthyroidism and ophthalmopathy. Study results and limitations: Most expanded thyroid clonotypes above 0.001 also appeared in blood.

Comments on this clonotype: Its antigen is unknown. An end of the junction differs from the germline gene, which may be a read error.

Amplified TCR beta CDR3 regions derived from RNA transcripts. The primer set for the first-round RT-PCR of the TCR CDR3 was HTBI. TCRdb processed the multiplex PCR reads anew with MiXCR; each CDR3 protein has one entry. The sample contains around 200,000 distinct CDR3 sequences, 15% to 20% of which appear only once. The CDR3 extends over 14 amino acids. Germline CDR1 is SGHTA and CDR2 is FQGNSA. Material: blood. V gene TRBV7-2 combines with J gene TRBJ2-7; TRBD1 or TRBD2 may be the D gene (5 bases each). This TCR derives from a man between 35 and 55 years old with Graves' hyperthyroidism. The CDR3 reads CASSGHQGLVEQYF. Written as DNA, the CDR3 is TGCGCCAGCAGCGGCCACCAGGGTTTGGTCGAGCAGTACTTC.